Sequencing of this TCR beta chain was carried out in a study of T cell responses to AZD1222 COVID-19 vaccine. Repertoires were generated with immunoSEQ multiplex PCR, while TCRdb's copy carries only in-frame clones and drops some. The sample gives 100,000 to 150,000 clones, about nine tenths of which show up once; 4.4% is in the top ten. Germline V CDR1 and CDR2: SGHAT, FQNNGV. The V gene end was trimmed by 1 base and the J gene end by 7 bases; junction bases not matched to a gene: 6. This CDR3 comprises 14 residues. Source: peripheral blood, taken on day 0 of AZD1222 vaccination. This clonotype originated in an adult in good health. The genes are TRBV11-2 and TRBJ1-2, with TRBD1 matching 7 bases. This CDR3 reads CASSLGQGLGGYTF. CDR3 DNA: TGTGCCAGCAGCTTAGGACAGGGACTGGGTGGCTACACCTTC.